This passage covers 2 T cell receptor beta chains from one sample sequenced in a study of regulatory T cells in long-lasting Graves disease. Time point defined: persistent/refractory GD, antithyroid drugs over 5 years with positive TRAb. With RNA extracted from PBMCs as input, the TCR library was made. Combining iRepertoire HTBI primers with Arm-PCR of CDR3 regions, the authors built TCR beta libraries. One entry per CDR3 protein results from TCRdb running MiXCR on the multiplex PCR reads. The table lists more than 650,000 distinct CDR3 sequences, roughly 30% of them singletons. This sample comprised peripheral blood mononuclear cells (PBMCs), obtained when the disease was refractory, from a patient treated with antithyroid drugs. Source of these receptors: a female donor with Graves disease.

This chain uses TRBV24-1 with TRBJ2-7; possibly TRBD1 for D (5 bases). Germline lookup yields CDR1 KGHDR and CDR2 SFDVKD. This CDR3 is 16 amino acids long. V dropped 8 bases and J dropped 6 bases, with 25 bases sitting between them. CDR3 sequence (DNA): TGTGCCACCACCCGCAGTTCGGCAGGGTCCGAAAGCGAGCAGTACTTC. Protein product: CATTRSSAGSESEQYF.

CDR3: CASSFGGRISGANVLTF. For the CDR3, the DNA is TGTGCCAGCAGTTTCGGGGGGCGCATCTCTGGGGCCAACGTCCTGACTTTC. The chain is built from TRBV28 and TRBJ2-6; possible D gene TRBD2, 7 bases. CDR1 and CDR2 from the germline V gene are MDHEN and SYDVKM. The CDR3 is made up of 17 amino acids. V was trimmed by 3 bases and J by 0 bases, leaving 12 bases between them.